The present T cell receptor (beta chain) was sequenced within a study of T cell responses to AZD1222 COVID-19 vaccine. Clones were read by immunoSEQ multiplex PCR, and TCRdb kept only the in-frame ones, dropping some. In the table there are 150,000 to 200,000 clones, 80% to 95% of which are singletons. V gave up 5 bases and J gave up 1 base; unmatched junction bases: 4. CDR3 length: 16 amino acids. In germline, CDR1 is SGHTA, CDR2 FQGTGA. In regard to this clone: The sample has other DNA sequences that encode this CDR3 too.

Sequencing was performed on peripheral blood, taken 28 days after the second AZD1222 dose. The gene calls are TRBV7-3 and TRBJ2-3; 12 nucleotides align to TRBD2. This receptor was identified in an adult who received the AZD1222 COVID-19 vaccine. The CDR3 here is CASSPSGGAGTDTQYF. The DNA of the CDR3 is TGTGCCAGCAGCCCTAGCGGGGGGGCCGGCACAGATACGCAGTATTTT.